Given below is one T cell receptor (beta chain) in context. Its antigen is as yet unknown. The CDR3 spans 19 residues. Germline loops: CDR1 SGHVS, CDR2 FNYEAQ. With V trimmed by 5 bases and J by 3 bases, 17 bases remained unmatched. TCRdb re-called the reads with MiXCR, one entry per CDR3 protein. Here the sample spans about 34,000 distinct CDR3 sequences, 40% to 65% being singletons. This entry belongs to a study of T cell repertoires in cytomegalovirus infection. Across the study: A matching HLA type, together with CMV infection, was signaled by public TCR beta signatures.

Notes on the study in general: CMV carriers with the relevant HLA were identified by cumulative public TCR beta family frequency.

This chain joins TRBV7-6 and TRBJ2-7, with TRBD2 identical over 12 bases. The TCR originated in a human donor in good health (CMV status not recorded). Some clones in this sample may be carry-over from other donors' samples. The sample in question was CD8+ T cells from cultured PBMCs, obtained from culture after CMV antigen stimulation. This CDR3 is CASSPSGRLAGDSLYEQYF. The CDR3 region has the DNA TGTGCCAGCAGCCCCTCCGGACGACTAGCGGGGGACTCGCTCTACGAGCAGTACTTC.